This entry concerns a single TCR beta chain. Antigen: not known. Donors consisted of healthy bone marrow donors. Vbeta (60) and Jbeta (13) primers were used in the PCR. The data were produced by immunoSEQ multiplex PCR, yet TCRdb's version contains in-frame clones alone and is incomplete. The sample gives about 130,000 clones, about two thirds of which show up once; less than 5% is in the top ten. The data stem from a study of cytomegalovirus exposure and HLA in healthy donors. General study findings and limits: Several top significant clusters appeared, in a later analysis, to be linked to common viral pathogens. In a later analysis, at a false discovery rate of 0.05, roughly 16,000 TCR beta sequences matched HLA alleles.

The V segment lost 5 bases and the J segment 7 bases; nucleotides outside the gene matches: 8. The CDR3 extends over 14 amino acids. Germline V gene data show CDR1 as SGHAT and CDR2 as FQNNGV. The sequenced material came from PBMCs. This TCR was recovered from a man aged 25-45 years in good health and CMV-seronegative. The chain employs TRBV11-2 and TRBJ2-7; TRBD2 matches 10 bases. CDR3 nucleotide sequence: TGTGCCAGCAGCACCCTAGCGGGGGTGGGAGAGCAGTACTTC. This translates into CASSTLAGVGEQYF.